These 32 T cell receptor beta chains were sequenced from one sample in a study of T-cell memory formation after mild COVID-19. TCRdb used MiXCR to reprocess the 5' RACE reads, holding one entry per CDR3 protein. Seen here are about 350,000 distinct CDR3 sequences, under 30% observed once, and the top ten hold about 13%. The sequenced material came from PBMCs or a T cell subset sorted from them (not recorded which). The receptors here all came from an adult woman who had mild COVID-19 (a few samples of this study predate the infection). Cell type and time point are not known.

This rearrangement joins TRBV29-1 to TRBJ2-5; no definite D call. The CDR3 length is 10 residues. V was shortened by 6 bases and J by 5 bases, with 7 bases between the two germline ends. CDR1 and CDR2 (germline): SQVTM, ANQGSEA. The CDR3 protein is CSVTWETQYF. The CDR3 DNA reads as TGCAGCGTGACTTGGGAGACCCAGTACTTC.

The V and J genes are TRBV7-3 and TRBJ2-7; D is possibly TRBD2 (6 bases). The CDR3 spans 13 residues. V lost 2 bases and J 4 bases, leaving 9 bases between the germline ends. Per the germline V gene, CDR1 is SGHTA and CDR2 is FQGTGA. CDR3 residues: CASSLLRGYEQYF. DNA for the CDR3: TGTGCCAGCAGCTTATTACGGGGGTACGAGCAGTACTTC.

CDR3 protein: CASSSLGSGRLSSYEQYF. The CDR3 nucleotides are TGTGCCAGCAGTTCTCTAGGTAGCGGCCGTCTCAGCTCCTACGAGCAGTACTTC. The V and J genes are TRBV6-2 or TRBV6-3 and TRBJ2-7; the D gene is possibly TRBD2 (6 bases). Trimming took off 4 bases at V and 0 bases at J, with 22 bases between the two ends. Germline V gives CDR1 MNHEY, CDR2 SVGEGT. This CDR3 region has 18 residues.

The genes are TRBV9 and TRBJ2-1, with a tentative D call TRBD2 (6 bases). V lost 0 bases to trimming and J lost 6 bases, with 13 bases between them. The CDR3 spans 15 residues. Germline V lookup: CDR1 SGDLS, CDR2 YYNGEE. CDR3: CASSVGTISSNEQFF. CDR3 sequence (DNA): TGTGCCAGCAGCGTAGGGACTATTTCGAGCAATGAGCAGTTCTTC.

This clonotype is deemed medium-sized. The chain carries TRBV20-1 and TRBJ2-1; 10 nucleotides agree with TRBD2. The V and J ends lost 0 bases and 7 bases, in that order; junction bases with no gene match: 3. CDR3 size: 14 residues. Germline V gene lookup returns CDR1 DFQATT and CDR2 SNEGSKA (reference sequence). The CDR3 protein is CSARESGRGNEQFF. CDR3 sequence (DNA): TGCAGTGCTAGAGAAAGCGGGAGGGGAAATGAGCAGTTCTTC.

Only a few counts were recorded for this clonotype. The gene calls are TRBV12-1 and TRBJ2-3; the table names TRBD2, a call not compared with the DNA. TRBV12-1 is a listed pseudogene. This CDR3 is 16 amino acids long. The CDR3 region is CASRPTRLAGEDTQYF. The CDR3 bases are TGTGCCAGCAGACCGACCCGACTAGCGGGTGAAGATACGCAGTATTTT.

The table lists this clonotype with a few counts. The CDR3: CASSLSLAGVDNEQFF. CDR3 nucleotide sequence: TGTGCCAGCAGCTTGTCACTAGCGGGAGTTGACAATGAGCAGTTCTTC. The rearrangement links TRBV7-2 to TRBJ2-1, with 11 bases matching TRBD2. This CDR3 is 16 amino acids long. V trimming: 3 bases; J trimming: 5 bases; junction bases outside the gene matches: 6. Per germline, CDR1 SGHTA and CDR2 FQGNSA.

The rearrangement links TRBV18 to TRBJ2-3; TRBD1 matches 10 bases. Germline CDR1 and CDR2: KGHSH and LQKENI. The CDR3 is 16 residues long. The V gene end was trimmed by 2 bases and the J gene end by 2 bases; junction bases not matched to a gene: 4. The CDR3 DNA reads TGTGCCAGCTCACCAATGAGACAGGGGGCCACAGATACGCAGTATTTT. It translates to CASSPMRQGATDTQYF.

The chain uses TRBV20-1 and TRBJ2-5; 9 bases agree with TRBD2. The CDR3 has 12 amino acids. With 8 bases clipped from V and 7 bases from J, the junction kept 8 bases outside the gene matches. The germline gives CDR1 DFQATT, CDR2 SNEGSKA (reference sequence). CDR3 DNA sequence: TGCAGTCCTCGGACTAGCGCTGGGACCCAGTACTTC. Its translation: CSPRTSAGTQYF.

The V gene is TRBV10-1, the J gene TRBJ2-3, with TRBD1 matching 7 bases. Trimming at V came to 4 bases and at J to 0 bases, leaving 7 bases not matched to a gene. Germline CDR1 and CDR2: WNHNN and SYGVQD (reference sequence). The CDR3 sequence is 16 residues long. CDR3 DNA: TGCGCCAGCAGTGTGCCGACAGGGTTTAGCACAGATACGCAGTATTTT. Amino acid sequence: CASSVPTGFSTDTQYF.

The chain employs TRBV7-6 and TRBJ2-7; tentatively, D is TRBD2 (6 bases). This CDR3 comprises 18 residues. The V gene lost 3 bases and the J gene lost 6 bases, with 27 bases spanning the gap. The V gene's germline CDR1 is SGHVS and CDR2 FNYEAQ. The DNA of the CDR3 is TGTGCCAGCAGCTTCCGGACTAAGTCCGGGCCCTCCCCCTGCGAGCAGTACTTC. Protein sequence: CASSFRTKSGPSPCEQYF.

The V and J genes are TRBV20-1 and TRBJ2-1, with D possibly matching TRBD2 (5 bases). Trimming removed 2 bases from V and 2 bases from J, with 19 bases in between. Looked up from germline, CDR1 is DFQATT and CDR2 is SNEGSKA (reference sequence). The CDR3 has 17 residues. CDR3 residues: CSARTPFEGEAYNEQFF. The CDR3 DNA follows: TGCAGTGCTAGAACACCCTTCGAGGGCGAGGCCTACAATGAGCAGTTCTTC.

The chain uses TRBV5-1 and TRBJ2-1; TRBD2 agrees at 8 bases. This CDR3 region has 15 residues. J lost 13 bases, V lost 0 bases, and 12 bases had no gene match. In germline, CDR1 is SGHRS, CDR2 YFSETQ. The CDR3 spells CASSLEGRRRGVQFF. CDR3 bases: TGCGCCAGCAGCTTGGAGGGGCGTCGGCGGGGGGTCCAGTTCTTC.

This chain connects TRBV12-3 or TRBV12-4 to TRBJ2-1; 10 bases align to TRBD2. The V and J ends lost 6 bases and 4 bases, in that order; junction bases with no gene match: 9. CDR3 length: 16 amino acids. The CDR3 region is CASSGLAAFGYNEQFF. CDR3 coding DNA: TGTGCCAGCAGCGGACTAGCGGCGTTCGGGTACAATGAGCAGTTCTTC.

The chain links TRBV24-1 to TRBJ1-5; D unresolved. Germline assignment: CDR1 KGHDR and CDR2 SFDVKD. There are 14 residues in the CDR3. Trimming removed 5 bases from V and 0 bases from J, with 7 bases in between. CDR3 region: CATSVGPSNQPQHF. CDR3 nucleotide sequence: TGTGCCACCAGTGTTGGACCTAGCAATCAGCCCCAGCATTTT.

The chain employs TRBV29-1 and TRBJ2-7; 7 nucleotides line up with TRBD1. V lost 7 bases and J lost 0; bases outside the gene matches: 6. The CDR3 is 13 amino acids. The V gene's germline CDR1 is SQVTM and CDR2 ANQGSEA. The CDR3 reads CSALTGYSYEQYF. Here the CDR3 DNA reads TGCAGCGCACTGACAGGGTACTCCTACGAGCAGTACTTC.

The chain joins TRBV15 to TRBJ2-5; D may correspond to TRBD1 or TRBD2 (6 bases each). The length of the CDR3 is 15 residues. The ends were cut back, 3 bases at V and 4 bases at J, with 15 bases in the middle. CDR1 and CDR2 (germline): LNHNV, YYDKDF (reference sequence). DNA for the CDR3: TGTGCCACCAGCAGCTACCAGGGGAGGACAGAGACCCAGTACTTC. Its translation: CATSSYQGRTETQYF.

This clonotype was seen repeatedly, ten times or more. The chain joins TRBV7-9 to TRBJ1-2; TRBD1 matches at 11 bases. Germline V gene lookup returns CDR1 SEHNR and CDR2 FQNEAQ (reference sequence). The CDR3 length is 16 residues. With 5 bases clipped from V and 2 bases from J, the junction kept 7 bases outside the gene matches. The CDR3 is CASSKKGTGGNYGYTF. Here the CDR3 DNA reads TGTGCCAGCAGCAAAAAAGGGACAGGGGGGAACTATGGCTACACCTTC.

The gene calls are TRBV25-1 and TRBJ1-1; D is ambiguous. Per the germline V gene, CDR1 is MGHDK and CDR2 is SYGVNS. The CDR3 consists of 10 residues. Trimming took 8 bases from V and 6 from J, leaving 7 bases between them. The CDR3 nucleotides read TGTGCCAGCCCCAGCGCTGAAGCTTTCTTT. As protein: CASPSAEAFF.

In its sample, this clonotype was seen once. The chain is built from TRBV5-1 and TRBJ1-1, with D unresolved. CDR3 length equals 13 residues. Per germline, CDR1 SGHRS and CDR2 YFSETQ. With 0 bases removed from V and 4 bases from J, the gap between germline ends came to 7 bases. CDR3 in DNA: TGCGCCAGCAGCTTGGCTGGGTTCACTGAAGCTTTCTTT. Its translation: CASSLAGFTEAFF.

The chain is built from TRBV9 and TRBJ2-1; D unclear. The CDR3 is made up of 12 amino acids. V was clipped by 3 bases and J by 8 bases, with 9 bases between them. Per the germline V gene, CDR1 is SGDLS and CDR2 is YYNGEE. As DNA, the CDR3 is TGTGCCAGCAGCGCCCACTCGTATGAGCAGTTCTTC. Protein: CASSAHSYEQFF.

The rearrangement links TRBV4-1 to TRBJ2-1; weak D call: TRBD1 (6 bases). Germline V CDR1 and CDR2: MGHRA, YSYEKL. The V end lost 1 base, the J end lost 8 bases, and 12 bases lay between the germline ends. The CDR3 extends over 14 amino acids. Written as DNA, the CDR3 is TGCGCCAGCAGCCAAGCAGGGGAGCGGCATGAGCAGTTCTTC. It encodes CASSQAGERHEQFF.

The chain is built from TRBV9 and TRBJ2-5; 11 bases align to TRBD2. The CDR3 has 17 amino acids. V gave up 0 bases and J gave up 2 bases; unmatched junction bases: 6. Germline-derived CDR1 and CDR2 are SGDLS and YYNGEE. CDR3 region: CASSVAPASGGQETQYF. In nucleotides, the CDR3 is TGTGCCAGCAGCGTAGCGCCGGCTAGCGGGGGGCAAGAGACCCAGTACTTC.

The V call is TRBV5-1, the J call TRBJ2-1; D unresolved. The germline V and J ends were trimmed by 0 bases and 10 bases, with 5 bases remaining between them. The CDR3 consists of 11 residues. Germline CDR1 and CDR2: SGHRS and YFSETQ. This CDR3 reads CASSLGQEQFF. CDR3 DNA: TGCGCCAGCAGCTTGGGGCAGGAGCAGTTCTTC.

This clonotype was counted between two and nine times. This chain uses TRBV7-2 with TRBJ2-5; perhaps D is TRBD1 or TRBD2 (5 bases each). This CDR3 is built from 14 residues. The germline V and J ends were trimmed by 3 bases and 2 bases, with 10 bases remaining between them. CDR1 and CDR2 from the germline V gene are SGHTA and FQGNSA. The DNA of the CDR3 is TGTGCCAGCAGCTTTGGGGGAGCACAAGAGACCCAGTACTTC. Protein sequence: CASSFGGAQETQYF.

This clonotype was detected only a few times. The V gene is TRBV2, the J gene TRBJ2-5; possibly TRBD1 or TRBD2 for D (5 bases each). Germline V gene data show CDR1 as SNHLY and CDR2 as FYNNEI. The CDR3 has 14 residues. V lost 1 base and J lost 5, with 11 bases in between. The CDR3 DNA sequence: TGTGCCAGCAGTGAAGTGGGGGTAGGGGAGACCCAGTACTTC. Translation: CASSEVGVGETQYF.

This clonotype was observed a handful of times. This rearrangement joins TRBV11-2 to TRBJ2-3; the D gene is possibly TRBD2 (6 bases). V lost 5 bases and J 1 base, leaving 16 bases between the germline ends. The CDR3 is made up of 16 amino acids. The germline gives CDR1 SGHAT, CDR2 FQNNGV. CDR3 in DNA: TGTGCCAGCAGCCGCTTGGCGGGGCAACGCACAGATACGCAGTATTTT. Translated: CASSRLAGQRTDTQYF.

This clonotype has only a few counts. The chain links TRBV3-1 to TRBJ1-1, with TRBD1 identical over 7 bases. V gave up 6 bases and J gave up 6 bases; unmatched junction bases: 13. CDR1 LGHDT and CDR2 YNNKEL come from the germline V gene (reference sequence). This CDR3 contains 15 residues. The CDR3 protein is CASRRSGGGRAEAFF. The CDR3 DNA sequence: TGTGCCAGCAGACGTTCCGGAGGGGGCAGGGCTGAAGCTTTCTTT.

V gene TRBV6-5 combines with J gene TRBJ2-5, with D unresolved. CDR3 length: 14 amino acids. CDR1 and CDR2 (germline): MNHEY, SVGAGI. Trimming took 0 bases from V and 4 from J, leaving 9 bases between them. CDR3 DNA sequence: TGTGCCAGCAGTTACTCGATGGTGTCAGAGACCCAGTACTTC. As protein: CASSYSMVSETQYF.

This clonotype was counted at least ten times. This chain links TRBV20-1 with TRBJ2-7; a weak D match, TRBD2 (5 bases). Per the germline V gene, CDR1 is DFQATT and CDR2 is SNEGSKA (reference sequence). V shed 2 bases and J shed 3 bases, with 5 bases lying between them. This CDR3 spans 11 amino acids. The CDR3 loop reads CSARRDYEQYF. In DNA form, the CDR3 reads TGCAGTGCTAGACGGGACTACGAGCAGTACTTC.

The chain is built from TRBV4-2 and TRBJ2-5; 10 bases align to TRBD2. The germline gives CDR1 LGHNA, CDR2 YNFKEQ. CDR3 length equals 15 residues. The V and J ends lost 5 bases and 4 bases, in that order; junction bases with no gene match: 7. The CDR3 nucleotides are TGTGCCAGCAGCTTCAGCGGGGGGGCCATAGAGACCCAGTACTTC. It yields the protein CASSFSGGAIETQYF.

This chain connects TRBV4-3 to TRBJ2-7; D is perhaps TRBD1 (6 bases). CDR1 is LGHNA, CDR2 YSLEER, per germline. The CDR3 sequence is 15 residues long. Trimming removed 1 base at V and 2 bases at J, with 12 bases between. The CDR3 DNA follows: TGCGCCAGCAGCCAAGGTGCCGGACAGACCTACGAGCAGTACTTC. Residues: CASSQGAGQTYEQYF.